The T cell receptor (beta chain) described here comes from a study of T-cell memory formation after mild COVID-19. This clonotype was seen a single time. TCRdb analysed the 5' RACE reads with MiXCR anew, one entry per CDR3 protein. The repertoire holds more than 350,000 distinct CDR3 sequences, with under 25% as singletons. This TCR derives from an adult woman who had mild COVID-19 (a few samples of this study predate the infection). Cell type and time point are not known. Sequenced: PBMCs or a T cell subset sorted from them (not recorded which).

DNA of the CDR3: TGTGCCAGCAGGGGCTTAAGGGACAGGGGGAACTATGGCTACACCTTC. Translating it yields CASRGLRDRGNYGYTF. This chain links TRBV11-2 with TRBJ1-2; 11 bases line up with TRBD1. The length of the CDR3 is 16 residues. The V gene's germline CDR1 is SGHAT and CDR2 FQNNGV. With V trimmed by 6 bases and J by 2 bases, 8 bases remained unmatched.